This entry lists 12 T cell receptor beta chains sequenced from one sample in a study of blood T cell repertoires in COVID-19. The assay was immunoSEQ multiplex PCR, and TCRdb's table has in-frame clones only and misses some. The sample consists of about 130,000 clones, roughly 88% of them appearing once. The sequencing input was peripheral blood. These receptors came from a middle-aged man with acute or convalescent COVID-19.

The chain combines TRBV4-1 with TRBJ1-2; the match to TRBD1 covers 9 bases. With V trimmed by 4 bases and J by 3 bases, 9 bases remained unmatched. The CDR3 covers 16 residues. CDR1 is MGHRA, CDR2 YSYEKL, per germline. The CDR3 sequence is CASSLNGQGRDYGYTF. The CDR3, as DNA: TGCGCCAGCAGCCTAAATGGACAGGGGAGAGACTATGGCTACACCTTC.

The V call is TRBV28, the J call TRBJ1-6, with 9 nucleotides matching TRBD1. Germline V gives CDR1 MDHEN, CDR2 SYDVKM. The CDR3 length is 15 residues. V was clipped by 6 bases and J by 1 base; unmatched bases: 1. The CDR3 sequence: CASRGQGSYNSPLHF. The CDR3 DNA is TGTGCCAGCAGGGGACAGGGATCCTATAATTCACCCCTCCACTTT.

The CDR3 region has the DNA TGTGCCAGCAGCTCGGGGGGACAGGGGGATCAGCCCCAGCATTTT. Its protein is CASSSGGQGDQPQHF. The gene calls are TRBV5-4 and TRBJ1-5; 11 bases map to TRBD1. After removal of 3 bases from V and 5 bases from J, the junction contained 4 bases not matched to a gene. Looked up from germline, CDR1 is SGHNT and CDR2 is YYREEE (reference sequence). The CDR3 runs to 15 residues.

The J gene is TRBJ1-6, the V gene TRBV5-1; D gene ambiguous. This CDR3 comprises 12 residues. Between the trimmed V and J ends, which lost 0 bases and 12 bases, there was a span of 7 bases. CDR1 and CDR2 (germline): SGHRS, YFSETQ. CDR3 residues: CASSLEIGPLHF. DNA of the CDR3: TGCGCCAGCAGCTTGGAAATCGGACCCCTCCACTTT.

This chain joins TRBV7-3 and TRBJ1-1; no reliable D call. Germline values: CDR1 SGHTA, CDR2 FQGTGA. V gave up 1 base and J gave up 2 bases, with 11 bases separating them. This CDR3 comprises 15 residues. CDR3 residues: CASSLRAGSNTEAFF. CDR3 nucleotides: TGTGCCAGCAGCTTAAGGGCAGGCTCTAACACTGAAGCTTTCTTT.

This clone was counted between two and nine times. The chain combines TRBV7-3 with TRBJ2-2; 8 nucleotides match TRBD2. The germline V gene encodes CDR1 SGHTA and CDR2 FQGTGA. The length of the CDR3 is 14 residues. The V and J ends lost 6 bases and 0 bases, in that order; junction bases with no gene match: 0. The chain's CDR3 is CASRGLANTGELFF. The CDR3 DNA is TGTGCCAGCAGGGGACTAGCGAACACCGGGGAGCTGTTTTTT.

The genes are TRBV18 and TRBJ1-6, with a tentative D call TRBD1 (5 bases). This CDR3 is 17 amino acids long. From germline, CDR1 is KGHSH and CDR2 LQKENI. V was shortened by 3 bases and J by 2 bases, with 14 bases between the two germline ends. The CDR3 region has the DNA TGTGCCAGCTCACCGAGGGTAGGGGAGGCCTATAATTCACCCCTCCACTTT. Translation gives CASSPRVGEAYNSPLHF.

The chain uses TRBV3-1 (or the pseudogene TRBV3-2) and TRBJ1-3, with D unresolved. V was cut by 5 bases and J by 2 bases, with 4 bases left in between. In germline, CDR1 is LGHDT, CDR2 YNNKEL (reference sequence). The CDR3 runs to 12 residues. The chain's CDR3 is CASSFTGNTIYF. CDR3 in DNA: TGTGCCAGCAGCTTTACTGGAAACACCATATATTTT.

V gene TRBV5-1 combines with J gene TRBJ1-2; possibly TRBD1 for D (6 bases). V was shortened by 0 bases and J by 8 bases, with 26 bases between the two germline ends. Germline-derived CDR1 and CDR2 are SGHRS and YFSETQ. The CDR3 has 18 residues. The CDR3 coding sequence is TGCGCCAGCAGCTTGGAGGCCGCAGGGGCTTACCGTCTCTCGGGCTACACCTTC. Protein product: CASSLEAAGAYRLSGYTF.

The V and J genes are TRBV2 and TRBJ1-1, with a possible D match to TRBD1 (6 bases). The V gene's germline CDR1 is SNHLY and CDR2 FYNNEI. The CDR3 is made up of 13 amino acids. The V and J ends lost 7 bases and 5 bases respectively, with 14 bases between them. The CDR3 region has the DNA TGTGCCAGCAAAGAGCGGCAGGGGACTGAAGCTTTCTTT. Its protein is CASKERQGTEAFF. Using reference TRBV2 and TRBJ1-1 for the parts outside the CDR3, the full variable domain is EPEVTQTPSHQVTQMGQEVILRCVPISNHLYFYWYRQILGQKVEFLVSFYNNEISEKSEIFDDQFSVERPDGSNFTLKIRSTKLEDSAMYFCASKERQGTEAFFGQGTRLTVV.

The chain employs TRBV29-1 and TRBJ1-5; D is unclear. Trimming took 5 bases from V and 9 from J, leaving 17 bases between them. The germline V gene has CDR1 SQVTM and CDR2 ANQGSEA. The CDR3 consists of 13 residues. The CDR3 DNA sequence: TGCAGCGTTTGTCCATCCTCCGGGTTGCCCCAGCATTTT. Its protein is CSVCPSSGLPQHF.

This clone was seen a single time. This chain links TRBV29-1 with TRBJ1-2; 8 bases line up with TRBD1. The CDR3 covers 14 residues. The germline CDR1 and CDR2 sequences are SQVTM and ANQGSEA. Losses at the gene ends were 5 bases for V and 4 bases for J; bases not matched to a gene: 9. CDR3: CSVPQTGVAYGYTF. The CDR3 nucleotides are TGCAGCGTTCCTCAGACAGGGGTTGCCTATGGCTACACCTTC. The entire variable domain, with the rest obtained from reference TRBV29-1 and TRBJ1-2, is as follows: SAVISQKPSRDICQRGTSLTIQCQVDSQVTMMFWYRQQPGQSLTLIATANQGSEATYESGFVIDKFPISRPNLTFSTLTVSNMSPEDSSIYLCSVPQTGVAYGYTFGSGTRLTVV.